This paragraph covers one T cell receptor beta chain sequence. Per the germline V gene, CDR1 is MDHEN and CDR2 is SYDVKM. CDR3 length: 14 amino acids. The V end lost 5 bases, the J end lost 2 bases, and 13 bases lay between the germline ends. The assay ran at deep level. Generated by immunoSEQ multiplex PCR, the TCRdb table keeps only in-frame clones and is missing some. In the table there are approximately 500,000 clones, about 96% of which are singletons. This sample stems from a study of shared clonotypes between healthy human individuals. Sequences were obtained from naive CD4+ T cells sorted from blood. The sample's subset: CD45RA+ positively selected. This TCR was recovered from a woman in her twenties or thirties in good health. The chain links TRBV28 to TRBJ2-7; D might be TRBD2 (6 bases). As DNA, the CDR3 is TGTGCCAGCAGTCCTAGACTAGAGGCCTACGAGCAGTACTTC. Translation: CASSPRLEAYEQYF.